This T cell receptor (beta chain) was identified during a study of shared clonotypes between healthy human individuals. Study-wide background: Samples came from a couple of female and a few male donors aged 18 to 49. Three CD4 naive, three CD4 memory, two CD8 naive and one CD8 memory plate were used per donor.

Sorted-subset replicate PCR reactions contained approximately 190 ng DNA, corresponding to 29,000 or so T cell genomes. Assay used: immunoSEQ multiplex PCR; TCRdb lists only in-frame clones, some missing. The table lists about 610,000 clones, around 97% of them singletons. Germline CDR1 KGHSH, CDR2 LQKENI. The V gene end was trimmed by 4 bases and the J gene end by 6 bases; junction bases not matched to a gene: 6. CDR3 size: 14 residues. This TCR came from a woman between 25 and 40 years old in good health. Sequencing used naive CD4+ T cells sorted from blood. As for subset: CD45RA+ positively selected. V and J are TRBV18 and TRBJ2-3, with 8 bases that match TRBD1. In DNA form, the CDR3 reads TGTGCCAGCTCACTCTCAGGGGGCAGGGATACGCAGTATTTT. This translates into CASSLSGGRDTQYF.